This T cell receptor (beta chain) emerged from a study of early T cells in non-severe SARS-CoV-2 infection. Turning to the study itself: Alpha and beta chains were unpaired, from unsorted whole-blood bulk RNA.

The CDR3 loop spans 12 amino acids. Trimming removed 8 bases from V and 2 bases from J, with 10 bases in between. Germline-derived CDR1 and CDR2 are ENHRY and SYGVKD. This clonotype was observed a handful of times. Its antigen is currently unknown. General study results and limits: Anti-spike CD8 responses were favored in VDJdb matching, and private and CD4 specificities were missed.

The TCR library protocol attached unique molecular identifiers to the individual cDNA molecules. MiXCR, applied by TCRdb to the 5' RACE reads, yields one record per CDR3 protein. This sample has around 92,000 distinct CDR3 sequences, with 8% to 13% found just once. The V call is TRBV10-3, the J call TRBJ2-7, with D uncertain. The sequenced material came from whole blood. This clonotype was sampled from an adult who was a healthcare worker with PCR-confirmed SARS-CoV-2 infection or an uninfected control (not recorded which). The CDR3 loop is CAIAGGTYEQYF. The CDR3 bases are TGTGCCATCGCCGGCGGAACCTACGAGCAGTACTTC.